A single T cell receptor beta chain is shown here with its context. What it binds is not known. At one end, the junction sequence differs from germline, possibly due to a read error. These data belong to a study of cytomegalovirus exposure and HLA in healthy donors. Background on the study: Findings of an earlier analysis included some 120 million unique TCR beta sequences from 200 million or so T cells.

Primers included in the PCR were 60 Vbeta and 13 Jbeta primers. The protocol was immunoSEQ multiplex PCR, while the TCRdb copy is restricted to in-frame clones and leaves out a portion. This table has 150,000 to 200,000 clones, around 79% appearing once. Study-wide findings and caveats: 87-base-pair reads could not separate some V segments, including TRBV6-2 and TRBV6-3.

The germline V gene encodes CDR1 SGHRS and CDR2 YFSETQ. CDR3 length: 17 residues. The clonotype comes from a woman aged 30 to 39 in good health and CMV-seropositive. The chain recombines TRBV5-1 with TRBJ1-2; 11 bases match TRBD1. The material sequenced was PBMCs. CDR3 in amino acids: CASRGGTGGTGNYGYAF. In DNA, the CDR3 is TGCGCCAGCAGAGGCGGGACAGGGGGTACTGGGAACTATGGCTACGCCTTC.